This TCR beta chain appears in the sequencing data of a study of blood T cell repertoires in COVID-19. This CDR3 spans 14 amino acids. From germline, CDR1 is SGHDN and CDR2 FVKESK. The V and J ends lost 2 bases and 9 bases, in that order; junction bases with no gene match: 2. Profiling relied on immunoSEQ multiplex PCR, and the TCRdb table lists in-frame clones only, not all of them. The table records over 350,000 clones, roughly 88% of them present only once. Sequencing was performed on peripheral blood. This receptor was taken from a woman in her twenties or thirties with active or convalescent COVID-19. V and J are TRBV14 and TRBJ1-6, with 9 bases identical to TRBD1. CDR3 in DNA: TGTGCCAGCAGCCAACCGGGACAGGGTTCACCCCTCCACTTT. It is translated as CASSQPGQGSPLHF.